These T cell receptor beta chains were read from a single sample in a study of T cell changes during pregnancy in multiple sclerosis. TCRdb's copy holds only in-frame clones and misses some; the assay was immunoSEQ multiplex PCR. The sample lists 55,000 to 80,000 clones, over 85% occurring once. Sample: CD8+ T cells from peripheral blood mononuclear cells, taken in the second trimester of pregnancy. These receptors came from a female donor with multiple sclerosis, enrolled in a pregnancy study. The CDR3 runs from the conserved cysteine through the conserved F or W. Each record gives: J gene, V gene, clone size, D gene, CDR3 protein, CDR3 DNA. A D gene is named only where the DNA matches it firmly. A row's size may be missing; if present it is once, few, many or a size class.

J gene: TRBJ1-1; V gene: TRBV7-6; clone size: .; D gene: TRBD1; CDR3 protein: CASSHRGRDEAFF; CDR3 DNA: TGTGCCAGCAGCCACAGGGGGCGCGATGAAGCTTTCTTT
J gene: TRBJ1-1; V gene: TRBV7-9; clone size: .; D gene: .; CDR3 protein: CASSPALRVTEAFF; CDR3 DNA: TGTGCCAGCAGCCCCGCACTGAGGGTCACTGAAGCTTTCTTT
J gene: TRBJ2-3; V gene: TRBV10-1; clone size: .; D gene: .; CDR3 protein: CASSEGHSSTDTQYF; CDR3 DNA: TGCGCCAGCAGTGAAGGTCACAGTAGCACAGATACGCAGTATTTT
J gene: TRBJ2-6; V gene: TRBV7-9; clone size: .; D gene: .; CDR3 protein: CASSLQGTPGANVLTF; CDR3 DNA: TGTGCCAGCAGCTTACAGGGCACTCCTGGGGCCAACGTCCTGACTTTC
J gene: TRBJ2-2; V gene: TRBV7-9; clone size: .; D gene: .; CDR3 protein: CASSSTAGELFF; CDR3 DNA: TGTGCCAGCAGCTCCACGGCCGGGGAGCTGTTTTTT
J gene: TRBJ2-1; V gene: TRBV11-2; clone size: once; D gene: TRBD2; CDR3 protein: CASSFRTSGNEQFF; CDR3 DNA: TGTGCCAGCAGCTTTCGTACTAGCGGGAATGAGCAGTTCTTC
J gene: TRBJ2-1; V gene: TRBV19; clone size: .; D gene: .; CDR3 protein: CASSILSGSYNEQFF; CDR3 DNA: TGTGCCAGTAGTATTCTCAGCGGCTCCTACAATGAGCAGTTCTTC
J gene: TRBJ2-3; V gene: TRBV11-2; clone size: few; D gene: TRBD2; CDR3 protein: CASSFSGGTDTQYF; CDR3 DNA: TGTGCCAGCAGCTTTAGCGGGGGCACAGATACGCAGTATTTT
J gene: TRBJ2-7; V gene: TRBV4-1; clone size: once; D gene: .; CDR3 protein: CASSSRGGYEQYF; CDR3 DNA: TGCGCCAGCAGTAGTAGGGGAGGCTACGAGCAGTACTTC
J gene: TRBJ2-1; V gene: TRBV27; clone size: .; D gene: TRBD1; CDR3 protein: CASSLSSGGGFGQFF; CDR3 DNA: TGTGCCAGCAGTTTAAGTTCAGGGGGCGGGTTTGGGCAGTTCTTC
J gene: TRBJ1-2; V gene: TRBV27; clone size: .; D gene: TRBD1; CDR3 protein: CASSLSTGQGANYGYTF; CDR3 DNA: TGTGCCAGCAGTTTATCGACAGGACAGGGGGCTAACTATGGCTACACCTTC
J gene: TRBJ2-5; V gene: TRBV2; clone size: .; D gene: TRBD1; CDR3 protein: CASSDPYDFTGQEQETQYF; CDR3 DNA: TGTGCCAGCAGTGATCCTTATGATTTCACAGGACAGGAGCAAGAGACCCAGTACTTC
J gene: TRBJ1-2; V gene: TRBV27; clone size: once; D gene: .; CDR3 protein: CASSLSKTAHYGYTF; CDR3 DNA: TGTGCCAGCAGTTTATCGAAGACAGCCCACTATGGCTACACCTTC
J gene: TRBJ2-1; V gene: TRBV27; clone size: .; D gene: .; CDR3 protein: CASSFGRGNEQFF; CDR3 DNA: TGTGCCAGCAGTTTTGGCAGGGGCAATGAGCAGTTCTTC
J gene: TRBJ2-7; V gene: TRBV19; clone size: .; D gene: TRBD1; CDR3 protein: CASSMGTGSYEQYF; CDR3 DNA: TGTGCCAGTAGTATGGGGACAGGCTCATACGAGCAGTACTTC
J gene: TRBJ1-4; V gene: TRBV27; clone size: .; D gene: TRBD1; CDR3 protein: CASGDRGSFGEKLFF; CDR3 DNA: TGTGCCAGCGGAGACAGGGGTTCATTCGGTGAAAAACTGTTTTTT
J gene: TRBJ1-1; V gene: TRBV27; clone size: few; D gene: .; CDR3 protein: CASSLGRNTEAFF; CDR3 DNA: TGTGCCAGCAGTTTAGGGCGGAACACTGAAGCTTTCTTT
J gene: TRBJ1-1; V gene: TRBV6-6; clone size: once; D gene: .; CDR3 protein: CASSYSRGNTEAFF; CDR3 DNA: TGTGCCAGCAGTTACTCCAGGGGGAACACTGAAGCTTTCTTT
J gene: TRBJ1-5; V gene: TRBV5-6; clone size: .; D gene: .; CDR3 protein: CASSLGQASQPQHF; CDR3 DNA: TGTGCCAGCAGCTTGGGCCAGGCAAGTCAGCCCCAGCATTTT
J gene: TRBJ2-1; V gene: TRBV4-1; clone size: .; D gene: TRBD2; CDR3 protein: CASSQGLAGVDEQFF; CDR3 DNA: TGCGCCAGCAGCCAGGGACTAGCGGGAGTAGATGAGCAGTTCTTC
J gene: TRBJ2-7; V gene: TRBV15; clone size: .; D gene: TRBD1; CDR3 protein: CATGGQGAVYEQYF; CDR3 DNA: TGTGCCACCGGGGGACAGGGGGCTGTCTACGAGCAGTACTTC
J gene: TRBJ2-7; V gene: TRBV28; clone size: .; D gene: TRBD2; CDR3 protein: CASSLRASGYEQYF; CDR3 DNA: TGTGCCAGCAGTTTGCGGGCTAGCGGGTACGAGCAGTACTTC
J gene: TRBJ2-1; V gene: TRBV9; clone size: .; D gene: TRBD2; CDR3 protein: CASSATSGGYNEQFF; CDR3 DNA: TGTGCCAGCAGCGCCACTAGCGGGGGATACAATGAGCAGTTCTTC